Sequencing of this T cell receptor beta chain was carried out in a study of blood T cell repertoires in COVID-19. Using immunoSEQ multiplex PCR, the repertoire was profiled, and TCRdb retains in-frame clones only, with some absent. The sample yields about 58,000 clones, 89% seen once. The CDR3 runs 14 residues. Looked up from germline, CDR1 is SQVTM and CDR2 is ANQGSEA. Losses at the gene ends were 5 bases for V and 0 bases for J; bases not matched to a gene: 4. This TCR was recovered from an older woman with active COVID-19. Material: peripheral blood. The rearrangement links TRBV29-1 to TRBJ1-1; 9 positions agree with TRBD1. CDR3 residues: CSVTGTGMNTEAFF. Here the CDR3 DNA reads TGCAGCGTTACCGGGACAGGGATGAACACTGAAGCTTTCTTT.